The rows below give T cell receptor beta chains drawn from one sample of a study of blood T cell repertoires in COVID-19. Assay used: immunoSEQ multiplex PCR; TCRdb lists only in-frame clones, some missing. The table has 30,000 to 40,000 clones, less than 90% seen once. The sample taken for sequencing was peripheral blood. The receptor set was obtained from a man aged 65 to 85 with active COVID-19. Each CDR3 is given with its conserved first and last residue. The D gene is left open where the match is weak. Some rows have no size entry. The others give once, few or many, or a class for an expanded clone.

NA | NA | TRBJ1-5 | TRBV19 | TGTGCCAGTAGTATTTCCAGGGGAGATCAGCCCCAGCATTTT | CASSISRGDQPQHF
NA | TRBD1 | TRBJ1-2 | TRBV6-2/TRBV6-3 | TGTGCCAGCAGTAATAACAGGGGCCGGTATGGCTACACCTTC | CASSNNRGRYGYTF
once | TRBD1 | TRBJ2-1 | TRBV11-3 | TGTGCCAGCAGCCAAGACAGGGTTGCTGAGCAGTTCTTC | CASSQDRVAEQFF
once | TRBD2 | TRBJ2-3 | TRBV27 | TGTGCCAGCAGACCTAGCGGGATTAGCACAGATACGCAGTATTTT | CASRPSGISTDTQYF
once | TRBD1 | TRBJ1-6 | TRBV19 | TGTGCCAGTCCGGGACAGGGTAATTCACCCCTCCACTTT | CASPGQGNSPLHF
NA | NA | TRBJ2-1 | TRBV3-1/TRBV3-2 | TGTGCCAGCAGCCAAGATTTCGTGGGAGCCAGGGAGCAGTTCTTC | CASSQDFVGAREQFF
NA | TRBD2 | TRBJ2-3 | TRBV15 | TGTGCCACCAGCTGGGGGACTAGCCGATTAACAGATACGCAGTATTTT | CATSWGTSRLTDTQYF
NA | NA | TRBJ2-7 | TRBV20-1 | TGCAGTGCTACTGAGGGGGGGCCCCTCGAGCAGTACTTC | CSATEGGPLEQYF
NA | NA | TRBJ2-5 | TRBV5-1 | TGCGCCAGCAGCTCGTCGATCGGGGAAGAGACCCAGTACTTC | CASSSSIGEETQYF
NA | TRBD1 | TRBJ2-7 | TRBV28 | TGTGCCAGCAGTTTAATCGGGACAGGGGCCTACGAGCAGTACTTC | CASSLIGTGAYEQYF
NA | TRBD1 | TRBJ2-7 | TRBV14 | TGTGCCAGCAGCCCGGCAGGGGGTACCTCCTACGAGCAGTACTTC | CASSPAGGTSYEQYF
NA | NA | TRBJ1-1 | TRBV6-1 | TGTGCCAGCAGTGAAAATATGGCGGACACTGAAGCTTTCTTT | CASSENMADTEAFF
once | TRBD1 | TRBJ1-1 | TRBV18 | TGTGCCAGCTCACCAGTAGGGGGCGGGGATACTGAAGCTTTCTTT | CASSPVGGGDTEAFF
NA | NA | TRBJ1-2 | TRBV7-2 | TGTGCCAGCAGTCCAGACACGCACTATGGCTACACCTTC | CASSPDTHYGYTF
NA | NA | TRBJ1-6 | TRBV11-2 | TGTGCCAGCAGCATGACTAGGAATTCACCCCTCCACTTT | CASSMTRNSPLHF
NA | TRBD2 | TRBJ2-3 | TRBV7-9 | TGTGCCGGGGGAGCGGGACGCGGGGGGCCCAGCACAGATACGCAGTATTTT | CAGGAGRGGPSTDTQYF
NA | TRBD1 | TRBJ1-2 | TRBV7-2 | TGTGCCAGCAGCACGGGACAGGGATCCTATGGCTACACCTTC | CASSTGQGSYGYTF
NA | TRBD2 | TRBJ2-1 | TRBV6-1 | TGTGCCAGCAGTGTATTCGGGACTAGCGGGAGAAATGAGCAGTTCTTC | CASSVFGTSGRNEQFF
NA | NA | TRBJ2-3 | TRBV14 | TGTGCCAGCAGCCAAGGCGTCTACCAATACACAGATACGCAGTATTTT | CASSQGVYQYTDTQYF